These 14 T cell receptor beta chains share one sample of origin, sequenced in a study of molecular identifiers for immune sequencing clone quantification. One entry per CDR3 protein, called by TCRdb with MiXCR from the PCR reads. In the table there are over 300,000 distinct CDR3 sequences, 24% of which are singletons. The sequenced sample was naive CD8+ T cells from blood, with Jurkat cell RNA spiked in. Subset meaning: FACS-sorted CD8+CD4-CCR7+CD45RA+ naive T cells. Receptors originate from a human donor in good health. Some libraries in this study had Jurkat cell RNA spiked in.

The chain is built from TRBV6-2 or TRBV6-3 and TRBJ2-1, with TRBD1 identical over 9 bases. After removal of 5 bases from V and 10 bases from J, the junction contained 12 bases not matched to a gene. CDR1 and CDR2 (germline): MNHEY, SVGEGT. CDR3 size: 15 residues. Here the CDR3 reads CASSQPGTGPLEQFF. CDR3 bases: TGTGCCAGCAGTCAACCCGGGACAGGGCCCCTCGAGCAGTTCTTC.

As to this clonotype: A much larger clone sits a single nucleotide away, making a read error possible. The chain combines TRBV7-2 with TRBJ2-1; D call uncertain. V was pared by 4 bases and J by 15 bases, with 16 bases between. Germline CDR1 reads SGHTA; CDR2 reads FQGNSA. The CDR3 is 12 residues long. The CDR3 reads CASSSQIDGMFF. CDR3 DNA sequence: TGTGCCAGCAGCTCCCAGATTGATGGTATGTTCTTC.

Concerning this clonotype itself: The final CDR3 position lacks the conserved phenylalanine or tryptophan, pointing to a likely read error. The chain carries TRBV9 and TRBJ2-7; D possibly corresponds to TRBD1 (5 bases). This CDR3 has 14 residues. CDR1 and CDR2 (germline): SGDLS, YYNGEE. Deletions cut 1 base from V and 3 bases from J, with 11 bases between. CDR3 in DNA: TGTGCCAGCAGCGTATGGGGCACAAGCTACGAGCAGTACATC. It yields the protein CASSVWGTSYEQYI.

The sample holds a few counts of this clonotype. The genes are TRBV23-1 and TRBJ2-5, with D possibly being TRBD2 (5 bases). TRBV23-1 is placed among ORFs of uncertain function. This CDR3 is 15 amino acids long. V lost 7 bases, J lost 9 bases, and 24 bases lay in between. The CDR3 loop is CASTPPDPKAEPQYF. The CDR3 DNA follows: TGCGCCAGCACCCCCCCGGACCCTAAAGCGGAGCCCCAGTACTTC.

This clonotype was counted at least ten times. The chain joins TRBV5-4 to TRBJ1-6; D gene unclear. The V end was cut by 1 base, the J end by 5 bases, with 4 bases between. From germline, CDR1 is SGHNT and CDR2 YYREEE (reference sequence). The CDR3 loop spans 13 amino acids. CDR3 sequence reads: CASSLSHNSPLHF. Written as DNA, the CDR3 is TGTGCCAGCAGCTTGTCGCATAATTCACCCCTCCACTTT.

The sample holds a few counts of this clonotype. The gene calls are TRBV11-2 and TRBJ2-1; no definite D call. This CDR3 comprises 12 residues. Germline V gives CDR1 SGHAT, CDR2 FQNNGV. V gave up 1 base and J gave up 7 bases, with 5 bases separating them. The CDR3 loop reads CASSLGINEQFF. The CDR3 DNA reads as TGTGCCAGCAGCTTAGGGATAAATGAGCAGTTCTTC.

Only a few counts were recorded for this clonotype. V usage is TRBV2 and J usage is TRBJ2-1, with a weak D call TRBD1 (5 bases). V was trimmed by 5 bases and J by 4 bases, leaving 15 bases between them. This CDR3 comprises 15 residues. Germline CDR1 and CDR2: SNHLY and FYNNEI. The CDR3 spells CASSQSRVTYNEQFF. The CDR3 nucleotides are TGTGCCAGCAGTCAGAGCAGGGTTACGTACAATGAGCAGTTCTTC.

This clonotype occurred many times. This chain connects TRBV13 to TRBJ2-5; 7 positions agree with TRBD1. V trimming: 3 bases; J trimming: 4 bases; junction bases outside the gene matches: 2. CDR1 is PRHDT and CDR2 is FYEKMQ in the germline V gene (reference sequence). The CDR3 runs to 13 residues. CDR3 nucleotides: TGTGCCAGCAGCTTCGGACAGGTAGAGACCCAGTACTTC. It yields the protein CASSFGQVETQYF. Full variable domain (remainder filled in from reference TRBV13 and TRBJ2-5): AAGVIQSPRHLIKEKRETATLKCYPIPRHDTVYWYQQGPGQDPQFLISFYEKMQSDKGSIPDRFSAQQFSDYHSELNMSSLELGDSALYFCASSFGQVETQYFGPGTRLLVL.

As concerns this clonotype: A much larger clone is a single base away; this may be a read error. CDR3 sequence reads: CASSFFGQGVYEQHF. In DNA, the CDR3 is TGTGCCAGCAGCTTTTTCGGACAGGGGGTTTACGAGCAGCACTTC. V gene TRBV5-4 combines with J gene TRBJ2-7; the match to TRBD1 covers 10 bases. The CDR3 runs to 15 residues. Germline V lookup: CDR1 SGHNT, CDR2 YYREEE (reference sequence).

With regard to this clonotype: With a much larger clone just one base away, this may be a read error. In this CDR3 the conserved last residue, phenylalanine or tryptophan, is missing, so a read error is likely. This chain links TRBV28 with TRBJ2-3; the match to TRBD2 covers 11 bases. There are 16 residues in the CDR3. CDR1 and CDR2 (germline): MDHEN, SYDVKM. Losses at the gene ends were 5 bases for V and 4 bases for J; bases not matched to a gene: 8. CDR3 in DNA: TGTGCCAGCAGTCTCGTAGCGGGAGGGCCTTCAGATACGCAGTATCTT. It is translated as CASSLVAGGPSDTQYL.

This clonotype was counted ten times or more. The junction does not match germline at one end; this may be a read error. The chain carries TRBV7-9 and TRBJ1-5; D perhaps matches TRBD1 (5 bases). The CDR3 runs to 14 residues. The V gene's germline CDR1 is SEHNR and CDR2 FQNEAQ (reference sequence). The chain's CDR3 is CASSPGRLNRPQHF. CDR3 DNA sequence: TGTGCCAGCAGCCCGGGACGGCTTAATCGGCCCCAGCATTTT.

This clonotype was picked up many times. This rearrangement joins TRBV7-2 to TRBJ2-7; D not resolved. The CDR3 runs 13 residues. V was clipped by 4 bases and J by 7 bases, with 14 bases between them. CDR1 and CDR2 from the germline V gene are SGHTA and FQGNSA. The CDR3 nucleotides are TGTGCCAGCAGCTCCGGAGAAGTGGTAGAGCAGTACTTC. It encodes CASSSGEVVEQYF.

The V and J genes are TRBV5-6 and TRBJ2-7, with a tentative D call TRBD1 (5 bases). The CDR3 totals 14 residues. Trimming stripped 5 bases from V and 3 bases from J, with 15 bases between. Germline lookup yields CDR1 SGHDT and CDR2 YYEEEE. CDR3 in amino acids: CASRRAGQGYEQYF. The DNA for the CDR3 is TGTGCCAGCAGACGAGCCGGACAAGGCTACGAGCAGTACTTC.

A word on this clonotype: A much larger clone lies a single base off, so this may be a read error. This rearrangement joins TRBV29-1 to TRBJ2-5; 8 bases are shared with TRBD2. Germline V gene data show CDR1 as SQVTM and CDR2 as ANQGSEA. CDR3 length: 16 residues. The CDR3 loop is CSVERGAGGPQEPQYF. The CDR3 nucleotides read TGCAGCGTTGAAAGAGGCGCGGGGGGCCCACAAGAGCCCCAGTACTTC. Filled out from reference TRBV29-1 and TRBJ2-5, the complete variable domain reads SAVISQKPSRDICQRGTSLTIQCQVDSQVTMMFWYRQQPGQSLTLIATANQGSEATYESGFVIDKFPISRPNLTFSTLTVSNMSPEDSSIYLCSVERGAGGPQEPQYFGPGTRLLVL.